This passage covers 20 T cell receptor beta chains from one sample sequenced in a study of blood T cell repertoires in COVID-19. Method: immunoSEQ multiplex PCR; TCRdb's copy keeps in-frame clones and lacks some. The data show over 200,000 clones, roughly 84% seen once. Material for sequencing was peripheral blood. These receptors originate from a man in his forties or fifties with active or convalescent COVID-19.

CDR3 DNA sequence: TGTGCCAGTAGCCGACGCAGGGGGCCCCAGCCCCAGCATTTT. Its translation is CASSRRRGPQPQHF. The V gene is TRBV19, the J gene TRBJ1-5, with TRBD1 matching 8 bases. There are 14 residues in the CDR3. Germline loops: CDR1 LNHDA, CDR2 SQIVND (reference sequence). V lost 6 bases, J lost 7 bases, and 8 bases stayed unmatched.

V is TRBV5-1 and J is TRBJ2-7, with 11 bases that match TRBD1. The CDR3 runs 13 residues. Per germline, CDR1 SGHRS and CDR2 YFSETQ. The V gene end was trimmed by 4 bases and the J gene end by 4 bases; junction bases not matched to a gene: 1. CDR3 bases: TGCGCCAGCAGCGGGACAGGGGGATACGAGCAGTACTTC. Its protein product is CASSGTGGYEQYF.

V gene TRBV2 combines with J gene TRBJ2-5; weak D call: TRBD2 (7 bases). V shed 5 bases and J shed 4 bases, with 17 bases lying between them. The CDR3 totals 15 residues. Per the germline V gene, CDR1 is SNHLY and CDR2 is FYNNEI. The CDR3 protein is CASSYSVGGPETQYF. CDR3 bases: TGTGCCAGCAGTTATTCCGTCGGGGGGCCAGAGACCCAGTACTTC. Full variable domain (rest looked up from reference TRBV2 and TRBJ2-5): EPEVTQTPSHQVTQMGQEVILRCVPISNHLYFYWYRQILGQKVEFLVSFYNNEISEKSEIFDDQFSVERPDGSNFTLKIRSTKLEDSAMYFCASSYSVGGPETQYFGPGTRLLVL.

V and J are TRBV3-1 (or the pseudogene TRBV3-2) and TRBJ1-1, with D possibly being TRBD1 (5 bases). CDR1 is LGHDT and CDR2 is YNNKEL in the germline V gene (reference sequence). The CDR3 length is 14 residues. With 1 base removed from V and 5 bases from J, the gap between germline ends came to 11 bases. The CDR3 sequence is CASSQGPRVTEAFF. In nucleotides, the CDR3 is TGTGCCAGCAGCCAAGGGCCCAGGGTGACTGAAGCTTTCTTT.

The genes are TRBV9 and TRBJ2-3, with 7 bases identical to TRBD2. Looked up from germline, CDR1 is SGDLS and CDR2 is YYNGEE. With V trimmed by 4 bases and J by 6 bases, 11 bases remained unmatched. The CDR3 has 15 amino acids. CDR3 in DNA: TGTGCCAGCAGCCCTCTCGGGACTAAATATGATACGCAGTATTTT. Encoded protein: CASSPLGTKYDTQYF.

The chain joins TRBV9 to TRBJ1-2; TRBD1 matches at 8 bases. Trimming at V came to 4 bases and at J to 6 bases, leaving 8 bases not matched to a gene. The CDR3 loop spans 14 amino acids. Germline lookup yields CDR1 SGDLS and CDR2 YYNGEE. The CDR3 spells CASSTRQGIHGYTF. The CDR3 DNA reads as TGTGCCAGCAGCACGAGACAGGGGATACATGGCTACACCTTC.

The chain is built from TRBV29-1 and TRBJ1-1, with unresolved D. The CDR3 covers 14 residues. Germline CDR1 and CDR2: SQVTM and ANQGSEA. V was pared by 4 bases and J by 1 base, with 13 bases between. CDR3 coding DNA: TGCAGCGTTGGGTCGGTGCCATCGAACACTGAAGCTTTCTTT. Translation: CSVGSVPSNTEAFF.

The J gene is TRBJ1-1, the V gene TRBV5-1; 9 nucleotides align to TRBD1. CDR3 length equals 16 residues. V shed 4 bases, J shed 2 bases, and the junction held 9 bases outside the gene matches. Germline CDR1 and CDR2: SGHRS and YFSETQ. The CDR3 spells CASSPPGTGINTEAFF. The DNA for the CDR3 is TGCGCCAGCAGCCCCCCCGGGACAGGGATTAACACTGAAGCTTTCTTT.

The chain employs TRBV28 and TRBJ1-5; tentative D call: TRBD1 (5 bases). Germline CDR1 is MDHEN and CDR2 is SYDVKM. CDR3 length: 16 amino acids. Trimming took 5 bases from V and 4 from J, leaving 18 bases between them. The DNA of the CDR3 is TGTGCCAGCAGTCGTACCCCGGGACTGACTAATCAGCCCCAGCATTTT. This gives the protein CASSRTPGLTNQPQHF. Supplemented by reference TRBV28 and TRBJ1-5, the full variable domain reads DVKVTQSSRYLVKRTGEKVFLECVQDMDHENMFWYRQDPGLGLRLIYFSYDVKMKEKGDIPEGYSVSREKKERFSLILESASTNQTSMYLCASSRTPGLTNQPQHFGDGTRLSIL.

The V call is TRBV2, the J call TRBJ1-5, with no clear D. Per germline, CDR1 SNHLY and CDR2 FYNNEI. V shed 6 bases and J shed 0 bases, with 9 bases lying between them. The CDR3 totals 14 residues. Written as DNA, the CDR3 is TGTGCCAGCAGCCCAGGTAATAGCAATCAGCCCCAGCATTTT. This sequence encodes CASSPGNSNQPQHF. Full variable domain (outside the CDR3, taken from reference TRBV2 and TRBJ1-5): EPEVTQTPSHQVTQMGQEVILRCVPISNHLYFYWYRQILGQKVEFLVSFYNNEISEKSEIFDDQFSVERPDGSNFTLKIRSTKLEDSAMYFCASSPGNSNQPQHFGDGTRLSIL.

Written as DNA, the CDR3 is TGTGCCACCAGTGAGAGATCAGGAATCAGCTCCTACGAGCAGTACTTC. It codes for CATSERSGISSYEQYF. This chain joins TRBV24-1 and TRBJ2-7; D gene unclear. Trimming cost V 4 bases and J 0 bases, with 15 bases left between them. Germline V gene data show CDR1 as KGHDR and CDR2 as SFDVKD. This CDR3 has 16 residues.

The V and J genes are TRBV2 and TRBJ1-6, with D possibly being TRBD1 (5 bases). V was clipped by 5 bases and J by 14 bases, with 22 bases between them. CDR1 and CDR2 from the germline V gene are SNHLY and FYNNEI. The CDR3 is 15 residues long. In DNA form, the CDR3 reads TGTGCCAGCAGTACCTCGAGGGACGCCGGGGGGGCCCTCCACTTT. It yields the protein CASSTSRDAGGALHF.

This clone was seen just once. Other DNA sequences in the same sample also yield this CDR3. The chain's CDR3 is CASSQVDRGYGYTF. In nucleotides, the CDR3 is TGCGCCAGCAGCCAAGTGGACAGGGGGTATGGCTACACCTTC. J is TRBJ1-2 and V is TRBV4-1; 10 bases agree with TRBD1. The germline gives CDR1 MGHRA, CDR2 YSYEKL. The CDR3 consists of 14 residues. V was clipped by 1 base and J by 5 bases; unmatched bases: 1.

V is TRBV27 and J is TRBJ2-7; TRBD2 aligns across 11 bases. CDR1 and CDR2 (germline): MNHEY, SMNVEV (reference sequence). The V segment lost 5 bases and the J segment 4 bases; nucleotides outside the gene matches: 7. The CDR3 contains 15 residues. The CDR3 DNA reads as TGTGCCAGCAGTACTAGCGGGAGTAACTGGTACGAGCAGTACTTC. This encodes CASSTSGSNWYEQYF.

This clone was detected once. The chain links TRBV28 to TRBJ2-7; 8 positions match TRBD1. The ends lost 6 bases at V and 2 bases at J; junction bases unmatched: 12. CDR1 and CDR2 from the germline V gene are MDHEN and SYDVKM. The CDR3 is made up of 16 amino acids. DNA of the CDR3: TGTGCCAGCAGCTCTCTCGGACAGGGCTCTCCCTACGAGCAGTACTTC. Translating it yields CASSSLGQGSPYEQYF.

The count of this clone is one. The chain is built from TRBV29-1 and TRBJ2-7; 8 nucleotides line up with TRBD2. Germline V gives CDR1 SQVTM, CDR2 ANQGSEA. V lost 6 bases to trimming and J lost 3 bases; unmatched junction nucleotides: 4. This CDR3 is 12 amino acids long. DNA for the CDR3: TGCAGCGTCGGGACTAGTATCTACGAGCAGTACTTC. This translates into CSVGTSIYEQYF.

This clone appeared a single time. The CDR3 loop reads CASSFAGETQYF. Written as DNA, the CDR3 is TGCGCCAGCAGCTTCGCCGGAGAGACCCAGTACTTC. The rearrangement links TRBV5-1 to TRBJ2-5; no definite D call. The CDR3 has 12 residues. V lost 2 bases and J lost 4, with 6 bases in between. CDR1 is SGHRS, CDR2 YFSETQ, per germline.

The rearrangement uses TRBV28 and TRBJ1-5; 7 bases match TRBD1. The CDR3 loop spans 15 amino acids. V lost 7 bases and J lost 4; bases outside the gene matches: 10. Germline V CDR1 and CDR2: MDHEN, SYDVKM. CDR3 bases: TGTGCCAGCACTATATCGGGACAGTTTAATCAGCCCCAGCATTTT. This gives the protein CASTISGQFNQPQHF.

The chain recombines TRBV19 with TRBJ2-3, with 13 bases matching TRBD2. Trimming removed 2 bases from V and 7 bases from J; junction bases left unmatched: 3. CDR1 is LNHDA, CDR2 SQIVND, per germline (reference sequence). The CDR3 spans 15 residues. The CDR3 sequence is CASSITSGGANTQYF. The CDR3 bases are TGTGCCAGTAGTATAACTAGCGGGGGGGCAAATACGCAGTATTTT.

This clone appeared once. CDR3 DNA sequence: TGCAGCGTTGGGGACAGGGGGATAACTGAAGCTTTCTTT. Protein product: CSVGDRGITEAFF. The chain uses TRBV29-1 and TRBJ1-1; 11 positions match TRBD1. Germline CDR1 reads SQVTM; CDR2 reads ANQGSEA. The ends lost 4 bases at V and 5 bases at J; junction bases unmatched: 3. CDR3 length equals 13 residues.